These 21 T cell receptor beta chains originate from one sample sequenced in a study of T cell repertoires in cytomegalovirus infection. Each CDR3 protein is one row after TCRdb ran MiXCR on the reads. This sample has roughly 87,000 distinct CDR3 sequences; approximately 32% occur once, and the top ten carry about 65%. Their antigen targets remain unknown. The specimen comprised CD8+ T cells from cultured PBMCs, sampled from culture after CMV antigen stimulation. These receptors originate from a human donor in good health (CMV status not recorded). Some clones in this sample may be carry-over from other donors' samples.

This clonotype turned up a few times. The V call is TRBV19, the J call TRBJ1-5; D is uncertain. The CDR3 covers 15 residues. Looked up from germline, CDR1 is LNHDA and CDR2 is SQIVND (reference sequence). The V gene lost 3 bases and the J gene lost 5 bases, with 14 bases spanning the gap. The CDR3 nucleotides are TGTGCCAGTAGTATTATGACGGTCTTGGATCAGCCCCAGCATTTT. Residues: CASSIMTVLDQPQHF.

The V and J genes are TRBV2 and TRBJ2-7, with no clear D. CDR3 length: 11 amino acids. The germline CDR1 and CDR2 sequences are SNHLY and FYNNEI. V lost 3 bases and J lost 2, with 2 bases in between. CDR3 sequence: CASSDTYEQYF. CDR3 nucleotides: TGTGCCAGCAGTGACACCTACGAGCAGTACTTC.

This clonotype was counted between two and nine times. The chain uses TRBV19 and TRBJ1-5, with 8 positions matching TRBD1. V lost 2 bases, J lost 0 bases, and 0 bases stayed unmatched. CDR1 is LNHDA and CDR2 is SQIVND in the germline V gene (reference sequence). This CDR3 comprises 15 residues. The CDR3 DNA reads TGTGCCAGTAGTATAACAGGGGGTAGCAATCAGCCCCAGCATTTT. Amino acids: CASSITGGSNQPQHF.

Details on this clonotype: Compared with germline, one end of the junction differs, possibly owing to a read error. V gene TRBV19 combines with J gene TRBJ2-3, with 10 bases aligning to TRBD2. Germline-derived CDR1 and CDR2 are LNHDA and SQIVND (reference sequence). This CDR3 region has 15 residues. DNA of the CDR3: TGTGCCACTAGTAATCTAGCGGGGGCCACAGATACGCAGTATTTT. Amino acid sequence: CATSNLAGATDTQYF.

The chain employs TRBV7-9 and TRBJ1-4; D call uncertain. Germline V gene lookup returns CDR1 SEHNR and CDR2 FQNEAQ (reference sequence). This CDR3 contains 16 residues. V shed 6 bases and J shed 8 bases, with 22 bases lying between them. The CDR3 loop is CASRTPGGSLGEKLFF. In nucleotides, the CDR3 is TGTGCCAGCAGAACCCCGGGAGGATCACTCGGGGAAAAACTGTTTTTT.

The CDR3 sequence is CASHMAETGGQSWSYEQYF. The CDR3 DNA reads TGTGCCAGCCACATGGCGGAGACAGGGGGTCAGTCATGGTCCTACGAGCAGTACTTC. The chain joins TRBV27 to TRBJ2-7, with 9 bases fitting TRBD1. V trimming: 8 bases; J trimming: 1 base; junction bases outside the gene matches: 21. This CDR3 region has 19 residues. Per the germline V gene, CDR1 is MNHEY and CDR2 is SMNVEV (reference sequence).

This clonotype has at least ten counts. At one end, the junction sequence differs from germline, possibly due to a read error. V usage is TRBV6-6 and J usage is TRBJ2-1, with TRBD2 matching over 8 bases. CDR3 size: 16 residues. In germline, CDR1 is MNHNY, CDR2 SVGAGI (reference sequence). CDR3 protein: CASTYLGGGSYNEQFF. CDR3 DNA sequence: TGTGCCAGCACTTACCTCGGGGGGGGCTCCTACAATGAGCAGTTCTTC.

The genes are TRBV28 and TRBJ1-2; D gene uncertain. This CDR3 contains 15 residues. The V gene lost 4 bases and the J gene lost 4 bases, with 16 bases spanning the gap. From germline, CDR1 is MDHEN and CDR2 SYDVKM. CDR3 residues: CASSSPGLGPYGYTF. The CDR3 DNA sequence: TGTGCCAGCAGTTCCCCAGGTTTAGGGCCCTATGGCTACACCTTC.

CDR3 coding DNA: TGTGCCAGTAGTATAGGGGACAGGGGTAACACTGAAGCTTTCTTT. It codes for CASSIGDRGNTEAFF. The chain joins TRBV19 to TRBJ1-1; 10 bases line up with TRBD1. The CDR3 is made up of 15 amino acids. V gave up 1 base and J gave up 2 bases; unmatched junction bases: 1. Looked up from germline, CDR1 is LNHDA and CDR2 is SQIVND (reference sequence).

The rearrangement uses TRBV6-5 and TRBJ1-2, with D unresolved. The V end lost 0 bases, the J end lost 7 bases, and 15 bases lay between the germline ends. Germline assignment: CDR1 MNHEY and CDR2 SVGAGI. CDR3 length: 15 residues. The CDR3: CASSYSRESGVGYTF. The DNA of the CDR3 is TGTGCCAGCAGTTACTCGAGGGAGTCGGGAGTTGGCTACACCTTC.

The V and J genes are TRBV7-8 and TRBJ2-2; weak D call: TRBD1 (5 bases). V lost 1 base and J lost 3, with 9 bases in between. This CDR3 spans 15 amino acids. Germline CDR1 SGHVS, CDR2 FQNEAQ. Written as DNA, the CDR3 is TGTGCCAGCAGCTTAGAGGGGCCATACACCGGGGAGCTGTTTTTT. It translates to CASSLEGPYTGELFF.

This clonotype was seen more than once but under ten times. This chain's CDR3 is CASSLLSGTGNGYTF. The CDR3 DNA sequence: TGTGCCAGCAGCCTCTTGTCCGGGACAGGGAATGGCTACACCTTC. The chain uses TRBV7-2 and TRBJ1-2; TRBD1 matches 9 bases. V was clipped by 5 bases and J by 6 bases; unmatched bases: 10. Germline V gene lookup returns CDR1 SGHTA and CDR2 FQGNSA. CDR3 size: 15 residues. The variable domain in full, completed from reference TRBV7-2 and TRBJ1-2, reads GAGVSQSPSNKVTEKGKDVELRCDPISGHTALYWYRQSLGQGLEFLIYFQGNSAPDKSGLPSDRFSAERTGGSVSTLTIQRTQQEDSAVYLCASSLLSGTGNGYTFGSGTRLTVV.

This clonotype was observed a few times. The chain combines TRBV7-2 with TRBJ2-7; D is tentatively TRBD1 or TRBD2 (5 bases each). Deletions cut 1 base from V and 2 bases from J, with 12 bases between. The CDR3 is made up of 15 amino acids. Germline V gene data show CDR1 as SGHTA and CDR2 as FQGNSA. CDR3 DNA sequence: TGTGCCAGCAGCTTAGAGCGGACATTCCCCTACGAGCAGTACTTC. Translated: CASSLERTFPYEQYF. Drawing the rest from reference TRBV7-2 and TRBJ2-7, the complete variable domain is GAGVSQSPSNKVTEKGKDVELRCDPISGHTALYWYRQSLGQGLEFLIYFQGNSAPDKSGLPSDRFSAERTGGSVSTLTIQRTQQEDSAVYLCASSLERTFPYEQYFGPGTRLTVT.

Ten or more counts support this clonotype. The V gene is TRBV18, the J gene TRBJ1-2; D is perhaps TRBD1 (5 bases). Germline V lookup: CDR1 KGHSH, CDR2 LQKENI. Trimming took 5 bases from V and 5 from J, leaving 18 bases between them. This CDR3 has 15 residues. Here the CDR3 reads CASSAGPAVGYGYTF. In DNA form, the CDR3 reads TGTGCCAGCTCAGCGGGACCAGCGGTAGGGTATGGCTACACCTTC.

This clonotype has only a few counts. The V call is TRBV5-1, the J call TRBJ2-7; D may be TRBD1 or TRBD2 (5 bases each). Germline V lookup: CDR1 SGHRS, CDR2 YFSETQ. The length of the CDR3 is 14 residues. V lost 3 bases, J lost 5 bases, and 15 bases lay in between. CDR3: CASSSPGPGDEQYF. As DNA, the CDR3 is TGCGCCAGCAGCTCGCCGGGACCTGGGGACGAGCAGTACTTC.

This clonotype came up a few times. CDR3 loop: CASSLDSLGSPLHF. The CDR3 DNA reads TGCGCCAGCAGCCTGGACAGCTTGGGCTCACCCCTCCACTTT. This rearrangement joins TRBV4-1 to TRBJ1-6, with a weak D call TRBD1 (6 bases). The length of the CDR3 is 14 residues. The V end lost 4 bases, the J end lost 10 bases, and 14 bases lay between the germline ends. CDR1 is MGHRA, CDR2 YSYEKL, per germline.

This clonotype was seen more than once but under ten times. The chain combines TRBV3-1 with TRBJ2-7; D ambiguous. The CDR3 totals 12 residues. The V end was cut by 6 bases, the J end by 0 bases, with 6 bases between. Germline lookup yields CDR1 LGHDT and CDR2 YNNKEL (reference sequence). CDR3 coding DNA: TGTGCCAGCAGGGCCCCCTCCTACGAGCAGTACTTC. Amino acid sequence: CASRAPSYEQYF.

At least ten counts were recorded for this clonotype. The genes are TRBV28 and TRBJ2-1; 10 positions match TRBD2. Germline V gene lookup returns CDR1 MDHEN and CDR2 SYDVKM. There are 15 residues in the CDR3. V lost 5 bases to trimming and J lost 6 bases; unmatched junction nucleotides: 7. The CDR3 nucleotides read TGTGCCAGCAGTCTCCTAGCGGGGGAGGTCAATGAGCAGTTCTTC. This sequence encodes CASSLLAGEVNEQFF.

The genes are TRBV2 and TRBJ2-2; D gene ambiguous. Germline V gene lookup returns CDR1 SNHLY and CDR2 FYNNEI. V lost 6 bases to trimming and J lost 5 bases, with 7 bases between them. This CDR3 is built from 12 residues. CDR3 DNA: TGTGCCAGCAGGCCAGGTACCGGGGAGCTGTTTTTT. Translated, it gives CASRPGTGELFF. Full variable domain (remainder filled in from reference TRBV2 and TRBJ2-2): EPEVTQTPSHQVTQMGQEVILRCVPISNHLYFYWYRQILGQKVEFLVSFYNNEISEKSEIFDDQFSVERPDGSNFTLKIRSTKLEDSAMYFCASRPGTGELFFGEGSRLTVL.

Only one count was recorded for this clonotype. This chain joins TRBV28 and TRBJ2-5; tentative D call: TRBD2 (6 bases). Germline V gene lookup returns CDR1 MDHEN and CDR2 SYDVKM. The CDR3 spans 14 residues. V lost 5 bases to trimming and J lost 1 base, with 11 bases between them. The CDR3 spells CASSTPTSQETQYF. The CDR3 region has the DNA TGTGCCAGCAGTACCCCGACTAGCCAAGAGACCCAGTACTTC.

This chain joins TRBV7-6 and TRBJ2-7; D tentatively fits TRBD1 or TRBD2 (5 bases each). This CDR3 contains 14 residues. Germline V gives CDR1 SGHVS, CDR2 FNYEAQ. Trimming took 5 bases from V and 2 from J, leaving 13 bases between them. CDR3 sequence reads: CASSVFGGPYEQYF. The DNA for the CDR3 is TGTGCCAGCAGCGTCTTTGGGGGACCCTACGAGCAGTACTTC.